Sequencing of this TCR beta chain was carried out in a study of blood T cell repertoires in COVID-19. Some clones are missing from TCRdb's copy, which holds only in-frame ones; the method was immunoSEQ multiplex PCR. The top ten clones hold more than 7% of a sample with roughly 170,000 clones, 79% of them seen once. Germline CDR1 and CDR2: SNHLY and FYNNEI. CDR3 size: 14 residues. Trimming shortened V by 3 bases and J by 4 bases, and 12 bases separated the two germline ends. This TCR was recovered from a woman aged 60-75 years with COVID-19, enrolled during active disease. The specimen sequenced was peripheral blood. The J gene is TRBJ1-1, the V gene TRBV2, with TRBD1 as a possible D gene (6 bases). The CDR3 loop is CASSDRTVTTEAFF. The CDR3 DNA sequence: TGTGCCAGCAGTGACCGGACAGTGACCACTGAAGCTTTCTTT.